The rows below give T cell receptor beta chains drawn from one sample of a study of cytomegalovirus exposure and HLA in healthy donors. Generated by immunoSEQ multiplex PCR, the TCRdb table keeps only in-frame clones and is missing some. Altogether about 110,000 clones are present, over 60% being singletons, with the ten largest covering roughly 2%. The sample comprised PBMCs. These receptors all stem from a woman aged 25 to 39 in good health and CMV-seronegative. CDR3s include the opening cysteine and the closing phenylalanine or tryptophan. D genes are given only for firm matches.

v_call: TRBV9; d_call: NA; j_call: TRBJ2-1; cdr3_length: 16; cdr3_aa: CASSVVGGQAYNEQFF
v_call: TRBV6-1; d_call: NA; j_call: TRBJ1-6; cdr3_length: 13; cdr3_aa: CASSESQVGPLHF
v_call: TRBV5-4; d_call: TRBD1; j_call: TRBJ1-3; cdr3_length: 14; cdr3_aa: CASSRGQAGNTIYF
v_call: TRBV5-1; d_call: TRBD1; j_call: TRBJ2-5; cdr3_length: 15; cdr3_aa: CASSSGTGAKETQYF
v_call: TRBV7-9; d_call: NA; j_call: TRBJ1-4; cdr3_length: 14; cdr3_aa: CASSPTTQPEKLFF
v_call: TRBV7-8; d_call: NA; j_call: TRBJ2-7; cdr3_length: 13; cdr3_aa: CASSPPLSSEQYF
v_call: TRBV25-1; d_call: NA; j_call: TRBJ2-3; cdr3_length: 16; cdr3_aa: CASSELGSGNTDTQYF
v_call: TRBV7-2; d_call: NA; j_call: TRBJ2-7; cdr3_length: 15; cdr3_aa: CASSPGQEGPYEQYF
v_call: TRBV18; d_call: NA; j_call: TRBJ2-3; cdr3_length: 17; cdr3_aa: CASSPLRTGTSTDTQYF
v_call: TRBV2; d_call: TRBD2; j_call: NA; cdr3_length: 16; cdr3_aa: CASSEPGGGRANEQYF
v_call: TRBV7-8; d_call: TRBD1; j_call: TRBJ1-5; cdr3_length: 17; cdr3_aa: CAGRLHGTGDTNQPQHF
v_call: TRBV7-2; d_call: TRBD2; j_call: TRBJ2-3; cdr3_length: 15; cdr3_aa: CASSKLSGSLDTQYF